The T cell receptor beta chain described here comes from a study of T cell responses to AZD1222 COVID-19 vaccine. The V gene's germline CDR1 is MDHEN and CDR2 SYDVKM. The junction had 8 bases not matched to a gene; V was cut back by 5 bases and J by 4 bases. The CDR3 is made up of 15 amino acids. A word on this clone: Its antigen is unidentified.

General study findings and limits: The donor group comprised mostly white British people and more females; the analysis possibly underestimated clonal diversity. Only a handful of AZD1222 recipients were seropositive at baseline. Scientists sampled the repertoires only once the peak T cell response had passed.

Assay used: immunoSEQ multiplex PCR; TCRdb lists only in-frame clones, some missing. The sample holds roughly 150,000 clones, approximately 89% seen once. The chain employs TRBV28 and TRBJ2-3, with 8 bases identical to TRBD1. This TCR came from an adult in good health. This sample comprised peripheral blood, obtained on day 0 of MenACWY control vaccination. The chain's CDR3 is CASSDTTGEADTQYF. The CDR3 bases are TGTGCCAGCAGTGACACGACAGGGGAGGCAGATACGCAGTATTTT.